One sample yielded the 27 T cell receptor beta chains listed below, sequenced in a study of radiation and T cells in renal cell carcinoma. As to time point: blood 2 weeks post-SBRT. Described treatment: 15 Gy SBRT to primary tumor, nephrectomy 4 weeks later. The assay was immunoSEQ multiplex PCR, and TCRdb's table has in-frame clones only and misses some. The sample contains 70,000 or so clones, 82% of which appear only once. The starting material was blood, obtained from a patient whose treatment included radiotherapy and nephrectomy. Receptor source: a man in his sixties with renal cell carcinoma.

The CDR3 sequence: CASSFSTAGEQYF. The DNA of the CDR3 is TGTGCCAGCAGCTTCAGTACGGCGGGAGAGCAGTACTTC. The chain links TRBV5-6 to TRBJ2-7; tentative D call: TRBD2 (6 bases). This CDR3 has 13 residues. Trimming pared 2 bases from V and 7 bases from J, leaving 13 bases between. Germline loops: CDR1 SGHDT, CDR2 YYEEEE.

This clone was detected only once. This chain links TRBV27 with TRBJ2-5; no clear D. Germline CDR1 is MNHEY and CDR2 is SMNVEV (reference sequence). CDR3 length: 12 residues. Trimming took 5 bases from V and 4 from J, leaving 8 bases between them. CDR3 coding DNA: TGTGCCAGCAGTCTCCCGGGAGAGACCCAGTACTTC. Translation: CASSLPGETQYF.

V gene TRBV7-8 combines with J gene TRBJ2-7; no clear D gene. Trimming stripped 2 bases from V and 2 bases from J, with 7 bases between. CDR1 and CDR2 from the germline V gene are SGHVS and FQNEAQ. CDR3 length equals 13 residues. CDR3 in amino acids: CASSLLTAYEQYF. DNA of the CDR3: TGTGCCAGCAGCTTATTGACGGCCTACGAGCAGTACTTC.

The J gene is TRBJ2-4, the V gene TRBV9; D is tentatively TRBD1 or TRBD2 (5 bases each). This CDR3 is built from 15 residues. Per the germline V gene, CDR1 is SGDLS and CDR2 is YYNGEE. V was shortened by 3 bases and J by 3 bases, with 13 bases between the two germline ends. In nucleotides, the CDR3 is TGTGCCAGCAGCGGAGAGGGGACGGTCAAAAACATTCAGTACTTC. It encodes CASSGEGTVKNIQYF.

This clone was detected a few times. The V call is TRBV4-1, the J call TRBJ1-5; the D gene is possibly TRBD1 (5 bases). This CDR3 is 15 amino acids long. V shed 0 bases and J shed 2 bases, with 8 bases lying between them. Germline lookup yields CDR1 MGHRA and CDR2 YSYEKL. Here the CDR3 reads CASSQDRQRNQPQHF. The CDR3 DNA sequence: TGCGCCAGCAGCCAAGACAGACAGCGCAATCAGCCCCAGCATTTT.

The CDR3 DNA reads TGTGCCAGCAGCCCCCTCGGGGAGTACGGTGAGCAGTTCTTC. This encodes CASSPLGEYGEQFF. The rearrangement links TRBV11-2 to TRBJ2-1; D may be TRBD2 (5 bases). V lost 5 bases to trimming and J lost 9 bases, with 17 bases between them. The germline gives CDR1 SGHAT, CDR2 FQNNGV. The CDR3 runs to 14 residues. Supplemented by reference TRBV11-2 and TRBJ2-1, the full variable domain reads EAGVAQSPRYKIIEKRQSVAFWCNPISGHATLYWYQQILGQGPKLLIQFQNNGVVDDSQLPKDRFSAERLKGVDSTLKIQPAKLEDSAVYLCASSPLGEYGEQFFGPGTRLTVL.

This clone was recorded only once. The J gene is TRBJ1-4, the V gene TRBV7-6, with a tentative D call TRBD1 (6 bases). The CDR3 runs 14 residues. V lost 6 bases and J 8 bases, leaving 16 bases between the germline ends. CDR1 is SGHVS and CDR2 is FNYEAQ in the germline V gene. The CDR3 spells CASSFSGEREKLFF. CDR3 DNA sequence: TGTGCCAGCAGTTTCTCAGGGGAACGGGAAAAACTGTTTTTT.

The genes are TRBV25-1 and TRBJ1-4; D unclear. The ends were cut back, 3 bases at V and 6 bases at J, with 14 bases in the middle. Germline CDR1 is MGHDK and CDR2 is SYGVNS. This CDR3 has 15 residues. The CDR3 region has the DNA TGTGCCAGCAGTGAGTGGGCCGGGTTTGATGAAAAACTGTTTTTT. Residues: CASSEWAGFDEKLFF.

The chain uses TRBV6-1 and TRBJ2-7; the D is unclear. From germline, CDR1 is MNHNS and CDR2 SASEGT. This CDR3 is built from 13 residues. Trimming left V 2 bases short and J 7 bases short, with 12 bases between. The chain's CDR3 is CASSEYGVGEQYF. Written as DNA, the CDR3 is TGTGCCAGCAGTGAATATGGGGTAGGGGAGCAGTACTTC.

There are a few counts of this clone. The CDR3 nucleotides read TGCGCCAGCAGCCACCGGGGACAGGGGGCCTTCTTGAACACTGAAGCTTTCTTT. This gives the protein CASSHRGQGAFLNTEAFF. The chain couples TRBV5-1 to TRBJ1-1; 12 bases match TRBD1. The CDR3 has 18 amino acids. V gave up 4 bases and J gave up 0 bases; unmatched junction bases: 10. Germline V gene lookup returns CDR1 SGHRS and CDR2 YFSETQ.

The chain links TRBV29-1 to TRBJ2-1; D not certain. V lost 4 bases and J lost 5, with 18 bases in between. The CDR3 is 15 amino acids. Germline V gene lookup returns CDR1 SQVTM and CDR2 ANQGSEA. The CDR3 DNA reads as TGCAGCGTTGCGACCAACATCGGATTTAACAATGAGCAGTTCTTC. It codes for CSVATNIGFNNEQFF.

The CDR3 DNA reads TGTGCCAGCAGTTCCCCGAATAGCGCTAACACCGGGGAGCTGTTTTTT. Translated: CASSSPNSANTGELFF. The rearrangement links TRBV27 to TRBJ2-2; D might be TRBD2 (5 bases). The germline CDR1 and CDR2 sequences are MNHEY and SMNVEV (reference sequence). The CDR3 loop spans 16 amino acids. V was clipped by 4 bases and J by 2 bases, with 14 bases between them.

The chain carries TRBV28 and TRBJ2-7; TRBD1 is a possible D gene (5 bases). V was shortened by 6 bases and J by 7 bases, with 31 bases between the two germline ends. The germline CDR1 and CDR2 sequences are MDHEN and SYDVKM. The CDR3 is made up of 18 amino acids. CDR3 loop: CASSLSGWGLNGPGEQYF. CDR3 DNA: TGTGCCAGCAGCCTCTCTGGATGGGGCCTGAACGGTCCCGGTGAGCAGTACTTC.

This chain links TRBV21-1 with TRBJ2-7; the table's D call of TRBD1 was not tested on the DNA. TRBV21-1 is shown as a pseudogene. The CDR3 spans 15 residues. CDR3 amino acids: CASTSGAGAAYEQYF. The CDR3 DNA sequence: TGTGCCAGCACCTCAGGCGCAGGGGCTGCTTACGAGCAGTACTTC.

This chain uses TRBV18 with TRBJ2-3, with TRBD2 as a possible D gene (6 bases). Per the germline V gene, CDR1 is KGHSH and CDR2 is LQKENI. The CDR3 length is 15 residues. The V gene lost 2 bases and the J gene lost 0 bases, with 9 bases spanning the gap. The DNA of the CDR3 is TGTGCCAGCTCACCAGGGAGCGGGAGCACAGATACGCAGTATTTT. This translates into CASSPGSGSTDTQYF.

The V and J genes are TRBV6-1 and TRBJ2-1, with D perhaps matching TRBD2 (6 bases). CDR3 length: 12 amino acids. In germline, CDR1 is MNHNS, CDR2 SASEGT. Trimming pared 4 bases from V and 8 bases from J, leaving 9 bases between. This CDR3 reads CASSVREDEQFF. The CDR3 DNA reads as TGTGCCAGCAGTGTCAGGGAGGATGAGCAGTTCTTC.

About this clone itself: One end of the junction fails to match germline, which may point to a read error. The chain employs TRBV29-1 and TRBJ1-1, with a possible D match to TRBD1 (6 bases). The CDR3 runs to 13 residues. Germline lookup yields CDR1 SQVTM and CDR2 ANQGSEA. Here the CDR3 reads CSAEGTTNTEAFF. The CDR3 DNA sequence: TGCAGCGCTGAAGGGACAACGAACACTGAAGCTTTCTTT.

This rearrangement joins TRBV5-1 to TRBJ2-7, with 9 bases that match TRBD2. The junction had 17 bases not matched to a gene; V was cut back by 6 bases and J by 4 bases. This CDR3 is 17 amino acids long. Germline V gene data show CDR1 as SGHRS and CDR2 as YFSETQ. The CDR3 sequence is CASNGDSAGGLSYEQYF. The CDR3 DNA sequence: TGCGCCAGCAACGGGGACTCGGCGGGAGGGCTATCGTACGAGCAGTACTTC.

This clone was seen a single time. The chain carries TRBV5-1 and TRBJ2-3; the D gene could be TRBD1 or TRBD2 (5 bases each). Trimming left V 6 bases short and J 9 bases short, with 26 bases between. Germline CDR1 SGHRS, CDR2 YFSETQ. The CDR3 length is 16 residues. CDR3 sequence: CASTPRGEDPVSTQYF. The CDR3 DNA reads TGCGCCAGCACCCCCCGGGGCGAGGATCCCGTCTCCACGCAGTATTTT.

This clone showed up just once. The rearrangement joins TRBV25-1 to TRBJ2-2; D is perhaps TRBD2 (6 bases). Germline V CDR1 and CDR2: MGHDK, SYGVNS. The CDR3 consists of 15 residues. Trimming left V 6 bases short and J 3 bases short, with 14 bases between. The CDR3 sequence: CASRGLGTDTGELFF. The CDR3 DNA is TGTGCCAGCAGGGGACTTGGGACGGACACCGGGGAGCTGTTTTTT.

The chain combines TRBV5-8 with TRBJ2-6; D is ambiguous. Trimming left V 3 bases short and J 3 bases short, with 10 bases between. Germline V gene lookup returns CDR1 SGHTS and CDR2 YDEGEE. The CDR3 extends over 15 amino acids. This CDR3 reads CASSSLRVGANVLTF. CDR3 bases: TGTGCCAGCAGCTCCCTTAGAGTTGGGGCCAACGTCCTGACTTTC. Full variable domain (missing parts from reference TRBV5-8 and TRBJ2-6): EAGVTQSPTHLIKTRGQQATLRCSPISGHTSVYWYQQALGLGLQFLLWYDEGEERNRGNFPPRFSGRQFPNYSSELNVNALELEDSALYLCASSSLRVGANVLTFGAGSRLTVL.

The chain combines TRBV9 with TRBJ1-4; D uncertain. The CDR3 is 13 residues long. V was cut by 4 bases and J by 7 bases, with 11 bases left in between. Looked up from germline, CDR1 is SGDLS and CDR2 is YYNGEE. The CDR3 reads CASSPSHGEKLFF. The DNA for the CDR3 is TGTGCCAGCAGCCCGTCCCATGGTGAAAAACTGTTTTTT.

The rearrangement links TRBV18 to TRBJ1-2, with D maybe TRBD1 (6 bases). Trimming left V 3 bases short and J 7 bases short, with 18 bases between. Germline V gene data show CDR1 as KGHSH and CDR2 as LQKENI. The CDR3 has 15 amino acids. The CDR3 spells CASSPDWAGVVGYTF. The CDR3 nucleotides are TGTGCCAGCTCACCGGATTGGGCAGGGGTCGTTGGCTACACCTTC.

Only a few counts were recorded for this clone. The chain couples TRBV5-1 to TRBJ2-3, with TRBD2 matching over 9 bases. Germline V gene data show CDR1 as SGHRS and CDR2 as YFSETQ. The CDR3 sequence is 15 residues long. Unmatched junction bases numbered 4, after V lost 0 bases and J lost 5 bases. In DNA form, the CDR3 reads TGCGCCAGCAGCTTGGCGATAGCGGGAGTAGATACGCAGTATTTT. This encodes CASSLAIAGVDTQYF.

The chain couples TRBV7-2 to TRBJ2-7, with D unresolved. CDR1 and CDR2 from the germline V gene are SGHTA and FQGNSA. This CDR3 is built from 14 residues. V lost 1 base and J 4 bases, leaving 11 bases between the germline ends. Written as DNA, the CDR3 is TGTGCCAGCAGCTTAGTAGGGCTTGAGTACGAGCAGTACTTC. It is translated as CASSLVGLEYEQYF.

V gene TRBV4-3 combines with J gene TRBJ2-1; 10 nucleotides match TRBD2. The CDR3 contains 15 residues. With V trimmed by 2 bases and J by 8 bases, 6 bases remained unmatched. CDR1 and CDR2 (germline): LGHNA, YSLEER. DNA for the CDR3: TGCGCCAGCAGCCAATCCCAGCTAGCGGGAGATGAGCAGTTCTTC. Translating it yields CASSQSQLAGDEQFF.

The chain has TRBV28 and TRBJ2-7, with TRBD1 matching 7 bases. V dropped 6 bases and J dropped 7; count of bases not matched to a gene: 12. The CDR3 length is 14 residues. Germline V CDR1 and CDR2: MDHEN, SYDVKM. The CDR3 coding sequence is TGTGCCAGCAGCCCCCCCAGACAGGGTGGTGAGCAGTACTTC. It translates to CASSPPRQGGEQYF.